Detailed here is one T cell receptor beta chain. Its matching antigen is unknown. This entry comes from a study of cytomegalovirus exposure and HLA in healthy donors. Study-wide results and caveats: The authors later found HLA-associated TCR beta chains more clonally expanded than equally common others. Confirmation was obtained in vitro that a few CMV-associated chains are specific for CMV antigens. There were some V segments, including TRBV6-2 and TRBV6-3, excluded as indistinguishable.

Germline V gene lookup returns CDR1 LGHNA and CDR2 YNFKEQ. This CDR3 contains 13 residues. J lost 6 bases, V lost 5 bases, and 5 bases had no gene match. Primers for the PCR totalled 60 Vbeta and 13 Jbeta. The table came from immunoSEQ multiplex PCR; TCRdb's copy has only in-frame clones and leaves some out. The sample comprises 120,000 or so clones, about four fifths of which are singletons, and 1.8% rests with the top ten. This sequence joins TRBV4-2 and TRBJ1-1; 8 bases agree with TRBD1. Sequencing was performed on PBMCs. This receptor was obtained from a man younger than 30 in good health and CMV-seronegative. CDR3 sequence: CASSLGQGAEAFF. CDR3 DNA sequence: TGTGCCAGCAGCTTAGGACAGGGCGCTGAAGCTTTCTTT.